Listed below are T cell receptor beta chains from one sample, sequenced in a study of early T cells in non-severe SARS-CoV-2 infection. TCRdb recomputed calls from the 5' RACE reads with MiXCR, one row per CDR3 protein. The sample records fewer than 100,000 distinct CDR3 sequences, 5% to 7% being singletons. Source material: whole blood. These receptors were taken from an adult who was a healthcare worker with PCR-confirmed SARS-CoV-2 infection or an uninfected control (not recorded which). CDR3s include the opening cysteine and the closing phenylalanine or tryptophan. A D gene is named only where the DNA matches it firmly. Size tells how often a clone was seen (once, few, many) or the class of an expanded clone, and some rows leave it out.

j_call v_call d_call clone_size cdr3_nt cdr3_aa
TRBJ2-7 TRBV12-3/TRBV12-4 TRBD2 many TGTGCCAGCAGTCCTGGGCTGGGGACTATCTCCTACGAGCAGTACTTC CASSPGLGTISYEQYF
TRBJ2-3 TRBV7-9 TRBD1 many TGTGCCAGCAGCTTATTTACCCTTGTGGGGACAGGGGATACGCAGTATTTT CASSLFTLVGTGDTQYF
TRBJ2-7 TRBV6-2/TRBV6-3 TRBD2 few TGTGCCAGCAGCGGGACTAATGGCTACGAGCAGTACTTC CASSGTNGYEQYF
TRBJ1-1 TRBV10-1 - many TGCGCCAGCAGTGATGTCGGTCTCCAGGCCACTGAAGCTTTCTTT CASSDVGLQATEAFF
TRBJ2-3 TRBV4-2 TRBD1 - TGTGCCAGCAGCCAGACCAGGGGGATAGATACGCAGTATTTT CASSQTRGIDTQYF
TRBJ1-5 TRBV6-1 - - TGTGCCAGCAGCGGCAGGAGGAGCAATCAGCCCCAGCATTTT CASSGRRSNQPQHF
TRBJ2-7 TRBV5-6 - few TGTGCCAGCAGCCAAGGGACTTTCTACGAGCAGTACTTC CASSQGTFYEQYF
TRBJ2-7 TRBV10-3 TRBD1 - TGTGCCATCAGTGAACCGACAGGGGCCTCCTACGAGCAGTACTTC CAISEPTGASYEQYF
TRBJ2-3 TRBV18 - - TGTGCCAGCTCACCACCTTTCGGATATAGCACAGATACGCAGTATTTT CASSPPFGYSTDTQYF
TRBJ2-7 TRBV20-1 TRBD2 many TGCAGTGCAAAAATCGGGACTAGCGACTCCTACGAGCAGTACTTC CSAKIGTSDSYEQYF
TRBJ2-5 TRBV5-1 - many TGCGCCAGCAGCGTACTAGGAGAGACCCAGTACTTC CASSVLGETQYF
TRBJ2-1 TRBV27 TRBD1 many TGTGCCAGCAGTTTGAGGGACAGTATTTCCCATGAGCAGTTCTTC CASSLRDSISHEQFF
TRBJ1-2 TRBV5-6 - many TGTGCCAGCAGCTTGGAATTCGTAGGTGGCTACACCTTC CASSLEFVGGYTF
TRBJ1-2 TRBV20-1 - - TGCAGTGCTAGAGCCGGGACACCGCCTATAGTCCACACCTTC CSARAGTPPIVHTF
TRBJ2-7 TRBV20-1 - few TGCAGTGCTAGAGATTGGCGGGACATAACCTACGAGCAGTACTTC CSARDWRDITYEQYF
TRBJ2-1 TRBV20-1 TRBD2 few TGCAGTGCTGGAGCGGGAGAGAATGAGCAGTTCTTC CSAGAGENEQFF
TRBJ2-5 TRBV20-1 - - TGCAGTGCCCAACCGGAAGAGACCCAGTACTTC CSAQPEETQYF
TRBJ1-1 TRBV20-1 - many TGCAGTGCTCCTCTGAACACTGAAGCTTTCTTT CSAPLNTEAFF
TRBJ2-2 TRBV5-1 TRBD1 few TGCGCCAGCAGCTTCCTTACAGGGGAAAACACCGGGGAGCTGTTTTTT CASSFLTGENTGELFF
TRBJ2-7 TRBV28 - many TGTGCCAGCAGTTTCTATAACGAGCAGTACTTC CASSFYNEQYF
TRBJ1-6 TRBV18 - many TGTGCCAGCTCAACAAATCCGGGACATACTAGTTCACCCCTCCACTTT CASSTNPGHTSSPLHF
TRBJ2-4 TRBV28 - many TGTGCCAGCGCTAAAACAGGGATGGCCAAAAACATTCAGTACTTC CASAKTGMAKNIQYF
TRBJ2-1 TRBV27 TRBD1 few TGTGCCAGCAGTTCCACCCCAGGGGGTGAGCAGTTCTTC CASSSTPGGEQFF
TRBJ2-1 TRBV7-9 TRBD2 many TGTGCCAGTTCCGGGGCTAGCGGATATTACAATGAGCAGTTCTTC CASSGASGYYNEQFF
TRBJ2-2 TRBV11-2 TRBD2 many TGTGCCAGCAGACCAAGCGGGGCAAGGAACACCGGGGAGCTGTTTTTT CASRPSGARNTGELFF
TRBJ2-7 TRBV20-1 - - TGCAGTGCAGAGGGGCAATTCTCCTACGAGCAGTACTTC CSAEGQFSYEQYF
TRBJ1-2 TRBV5-4 - many TGTGCCAGCAGCTCCCCGAGGCCCGACTATGGCTACACCTTC CASSSPRPDYGYTF
TRBJ2-3 TRBV6-6 - many TGTGCCAGCAGTTACTTAGCAGATACGCAGTATTTT CASSYLADTQYF
TRBJ1-1 TRBV28 - - TGTGCCAGCAGGTCCAACATGAACACTGAAGCTTTCTTT CASRSNMNTEAFF
TRBJ1-6 TRBV20-1 TRBD1 many TGCAGTGCTAGGAAACCGGGACAGGGGGCCGAACGGTATAATTCACCCCTCCACTTT CSARKPGQGAERYNSPLHF
TRBJ2-7 TRBV7-4 - many TGTGCCAGCAGCTTGGTAGCGGTCCCGAGCTCCTACGAGCAGTACTTC CASSLVAVPSSYEQYF
TRBJ2-3 TRBV7-2 - - TGTGCCAGCAGCCTCGGAGGTGGGGGTTTTACAGATACGCAGTATTTT CASSLGGGGFTDTQYF
TRBJ2-3 TRBV7-8 - many TGTGCCAGCAGCGTCAGCGGCGGGATCACAGATACGCAGTATTTT CASSVSGGITDTQYF
TRBJ1-4 TRBV2 - many TGTGCCAGCAGTCCAGCGGCGGGAGAAAAACTGTTTTTT CASSPAAGEKLFF
TRBJ2-6 TRBV7-9 TRBD1 many TGTGCCAGCAGCCCGGGACAGGGGGCTCATCCGTCTGGGGCCAACGTCCTGACTTTC CASSPGQGAHPSGANVLTF
TRBJ2-3 TRBV5-6 - many TGTGCCAGCAGCCTCAGGGTTTCCGATACGCAGTATTTT CASSLRVSDTQYF
TRBJ2-7 TRBV28 - few TGTGCCAGCAGTAGTCACCAGGAGGCTTCCTACGAGCAGTACTTC CASSSHQEASYEQYF
TRBJ1-2 TRBV18 - few TGTGCCAGCTCACTCACCACAGATACAAACTATGGCTACACCTTC CASSLTTDTNYGYTF
TRBJ1-2 TRBV4-1 - few TGCGCCAGCAGCCAACACGAACGGGACAACTATGGCTACACCTTC CASSQHERDNYGYTF
TRBJ2-2 TRBV20-1 TRBD2 many TGCAGTGCTGTGACTAGCGGGAGTATGAACACCGGGGAGCTGTTTTTT CSAVTSGSMNTGELFF
TRBJ2-3 TRBV5-4 TRBD2 few TGTGCCAGCAGCCCGCCAAATGGGAGGGCAGATACGCAGTATTTT CASSPPNGRADTQYF
TRBJ2-6 TRBV11-2 - - TGTGCCAGCTCCCCGTACGGGGCCAACGTCCTGACTTTC CASSPYGANVLTF
TRBJ1-1 TRBV14 - - TGTGCCAGCAGCCATCACTCTAAGCCAGACGAAGCTTTCTTT CASSHHSKPDEAFF
TRBJ2-7 TRBV5-4 TRBD1 many TGTGCCAGCAGGATAACAGGGGGCGGCGAGCAGTACTTC CASRITGGGEQYF
TRBJ1-2 TRBV29-1 - few TGCAGCGTTGGTAAAGGGGGCTATGGCTACACCTTC CSVGKGGYGYTF
TRBJ2-7 TRBV7-2 - few TGTGCCAGCAGCTTACCCCAATCGTCGCTGGCCGAGCAGTACTTC CASSLPQSSLAEQYF